Following are 12 T cell receptor beta chains from one sample sequenced in a study of beta chain features in type 1 diabetes. General study results and limits: There was a moderate but significant shortening of TCRB CDR3s in all four CD4+ subsets of Type 1 diabetes patients.

No antigen has been assigned to these receptors. TCRB transcripts that were expressed got sequenced, as all of the isolated RNA had been reverse transcribed. Assay used: immunoSEQ multiplex PCR; TCRdb lists only in-frame clones, some missing. Of roughly 400,000 clones listed, over 9% were seen once; the top ten hold roughly 0.6%. The sample was central memory CD4+ T cells from blood. Receptor source: a man aged 30 to 45 with type 1 diabetes.

This clone was counted between two and nine times. The chain is built from TRBV7-2 and TRBJ2-2; TRBD2 is a possible D gene (5 bases). Germline lookup yields CDR1 SGHTA and CDR2 FQGNSA. The CDR3 loop spans 14 amino acids. Trimming shortened V by 1 base and J by 6 bases, and 9 bases separated the two germline ends. The DNA for the CDR3 is TGTGCCAGCAGCTTAGTGGCGAGGGCCGGGGAGCTGTTTTTT. This gives the protein CASSLVARAGELFF. Drawing the rest from reference TRBV7-2 and TRBJ2-2, the complete variable domain is GAGVSQSPSNKVTEKGKDVELRCDPISGHTALYWYRQSLGQGLEFLIYFQGNSAPDKSGLPSDRFSAERTGGSVSTLTIQRTQQEDSAVYLCASSLVARAGELFFGEGSRLTVL.

In its sample, this clone was seen many times. This chain uses TRBV5-4 with TRBJ1-1; no firm D call. V was trimmed by 4 bases and J by 0 bases, leaving 10 bases between them. The germline gives CDR1 SGHNT, CDR2 YYREEE (reference sequence). This CDR3 comprises 14 residues. The CDR3 region is CASSLASMNTEAFF. The CDR3 DNA is TGTGCCAGCAGCCTAGCCTCTATGAACACTGAAGCTTTCTTT.

There are many counts of this clone. The J gene is TRBJ1-5, the V gene TRBV10-3; no reliable D call. Germline-derived CDR1 and CDR2 are ENHRY and SYGVKD. V lost 1 base and J 7 bases, leaving 8 bases between the germline ends. This CDR3 has 13 amino acids. Written as DNA, the CDR3 is TGTGCCATCAGTGAGTTGTTGGAACAGCCCCAGCATTTT. This sequence encodes CAISELLEQPQHF.

This clone showed up many times. This chain connects TRBV5-6 to TRBJ2-5, with 8 bases matching TRBD1. The V gene's germline CDR1 is SGHDT and CDR2 YYEEEE. V lost 4 bases to trimming and J lost 2 bases; unmatched junction nucleotides: 4. CDR3 length equals 14 residues. CDR3 sequence: CASSGNRGQETQYF. The DNA for the CDR3 is TGTGCCAGCAGCGGAAACAGGGGGCAAGAGACCCAGTACTTC.

This rearrangement joins TRBV11-2 to TRBJ1-1; 11 nucleotides align to TRBD1. Germline lookup yields CDR1 SGHAT and CDR2 FQNNGV. V gave up 2 bases and J gave up 2 bases; unmatched junction bases: 4. The CDR3 runs 16 residues. The CDR3 nucleotides are TGTGCCAGCAGCTTAATGGGACAGGGGGTTAACACTGAAGCTTTCTTT. Amino acid sequence: CASSLMGQGVNTEAFF.

Only a few counts were recorded for this clone. The V and J genes are TRBV29-1 and TRBJ2-7; D is perhaps TRBD1 or TRBD2 (5 bases each). V lost 6 bases and J 9 bases, leaving 18 bases between the germline ends. The CDR3 length is 12 residues. Germline V gene sequence: CDR1 SQVTM, CDR2 ANQGSEA. The CDR3 nucleotides are TGCAGCGTCCGGGACCCTCAGCAAGGGCAGTACTTC. Its protein is CSVRDPQQGQYF.

The chain couples TRBV6-1 to TRBJ2-7; D might be TRBD2 (5 bases). The CDR3 has 11 amino acids. Germline CDR1 MNHNS, CDR2 SASEGT. Trimming cost V 8 bases and J 4 bases, with 9 bases left between them. The CDR3 DNA reads as TGTGCCAGCGGGAGTCGTTACGAGCAGTACTTC. It yields the protein CASGSRYEQYF.

The CDR3 region has the DNA TGTGCCAGCGATGCCGAGGGCGTTGGAAATGAGCAGTTCTTC. Translating it yields CASDAEGVGNEQFF. The rearrangement uses TRBV6-1 and TRBJ2-1; a weak D match, TRBD2 (5 bases). Trimming stripped 8 bases from V and 7 bases from J, with 18 bases between. The CDR3 runs to 14 residues. Germline V gives CDR1 MNHNS, CDR2 SASEGT.

The chain has TRBV29-1 and TRBJ2-3; 10 bases are a match to TRBD2. This CDR3 spans 15 amino acids. CDR1 and CDR2 (germline): SQVTM, ANQGSEA. Trimming at V came to 6 bases and at J to 4 bases, leaving 10 bases not matched to a gene. This CDR3 is CSVDASGSIPDTQYF. The CDR3 DNA is TGCAGCGTGGACGCTAGCGGGAGTATTCCAGATACGCAGTATTTT.

This clone was observed a handful of times. The chain recombines TRBV7-9 with TRBJ2-2, with D possibly TRBD2 on 6 matching bases. CDR1 is SEHNR and CDR2 is FQNEAQ in the germline V gene (reference sequence). There are 16 residues in the CDR3. Trimming took off 7 bases at V and 1 base at J, with 16 bases between the two ends. CDR3 region: CASILGGSRNTGELFF. CDR3 coding DNA: TGTGCCAGCATCCTGGGGGGAAGCAGGAACACCGGGGAGCTGTTTTTT.

This rearrangement joins TRBV18 to TRBJ2-3, with 13 bases identical to TRBD2. Germline CDR1 KGHSH, CDR2 LQKENI. The CDR3 covers 17 residues. The V segment lost 1 base and the J segment 5 bases; nucleotides outside the gene matches: 6. The CDR3 DNA reads TGTGCCAGCTCACCACTCCCCGGACTAGCGGGGGAAGATACGCAGTATTTT. The encoded protein is CASSPLPGLAGEDTQYF.

As regards this clone: This specimen includes other DNA sequences encoding the same CDR3. The V call is TRBV27, the J call TRBJ1-5, with D possibly TRBD1 on 6 matching bases. The CDR3 covers 13 residues. Germline V gene lookup returns CDR1 MNHEY and CDR2 SMNVEV (reference sequence). V lost 5 bases, J lost 6 bases, and 11 bases lay in between. The CDR3 region is CASSLTGGQPQHF. The CDR3 coding sequence is TGTGCCAGCAGTCTGACAGGTGGTCAGCCCCAGCATTTT.